This T cell receptor beta chain comes out of a study of T cell repertoires in cytomegalovirus infection. Whole-study context: CMV epitopes used comprised recently identified HLA-C-restricted ones and well-studied HLA-B-restricted ones. CMV infection plus the matching HLA type was flagged by public TCR beta signatures. Whole-study results and caveats: Identification of carriers of CMV plus the relevant HLA was achieved through cumulative public TCR beta family frequency. What dominated the ex vivo response were HLA-C-restricted CMV-specific TCR beta clonotypes.

The CDR3 spans 13 residues. Germline loops: CDR1 SGHVS, CDR2 FQNEAQ. TCRdb analysed the reads with MiXCR anew, one entry per CDR3 protein. This sample has some 110,000 distinct CDR3 sequences, with roughly a third found just once. This clonotype appeared a few times. No antigen is known for it. A junction end diverges from the germline sequence, so it may reflect a read error. Sequencing used CD8+ T cells from cultured PBMCs, obtained from culture after CMV antigen stimulation. The source of this sequence is a human donor in good health (CMV status not recorded). Some clones in this sample may be carry-over from other donors' samples. This sequence joins TRBV7-8 and TRBJ1-5, with 7 bases fitting TRBD1. CDR3 residues: CASSGDSSQPQHF. In DNA form, the CDR3 reads TGTGCCAGCAGCGGGGACAGCAGTCAGCCCCAGCATTTT.